Listed below are T cell receptor beta chains from one sample, sequenced in a study of OX40 agonist ivuxolimab in advanced cancers. Profiling relied on immunoSEQ multiplex PCR, and the TCRdb table lists in-frame clones only, not all of them. The data contain under 90,000 clones, roughly 93% of them singletons. The sample was CD4+ or CD8+ T cells sorted from blood, taken in a trial of the OX40 agonist ivuxolimab. Every receptor here comes from an adult with an advanced solid tumor such as melanoma, head and neck, liver or kidney cancer. Each CDR3 is given with its conserved first and last residue. A D gene is named only where the DNA matches it firmly. Expanded clones get a size class; other rows say once, few or many, or leave the size out.

v_call	d_call	j_call	clone_size	cdr3_aa	cdr3_nt
TRBV14	NA	TRBJ1-6	NA	CASSQDRQAYSPLHF	TGTGCCAGCAGCCAAGACCGACAGGCATATTCACCCCTCCACTTT
TRBV4-1	TRBD2	TRBJ2-3	NA	CASSQGASGRQLAQYF	TGCGCCAGCAGCCAAGGGGCTAGCGGGAGGCAATTGGCGCAGTATTTT
TRBV27	TRBD1	TRBJ2-7	NA	CAILSGQGLGYEQYF	TGTGCCATCCTTTCCGGACAGGGGTTGGGCTACGAGCAGTACTTC
TRBV30	NA	TRBJ1-6	NA	CAWSRMGGTGGHSPLHF	TGTGCCTGGAGTCGGATGGGTGGCACAGGAGGGCATTCACCCCTCCACTTT
TRBV27	TRBD1	TRBJ2-1	NA	CASSLGTGGSNEQFF	TGTGCCAGCAGTTTAGGGACAGGGGGATCGAATGAGCAGTTCTTC
TRBV18	NA	TRBJ2-5	once	CASSLNSAETQYF	TGTGCCAGCTCACTTAACAGTGCGGAGACCCAGTACTTC
TRBV10-1	NA	TRBJ1-1	NA	CASSTSTAPNTEAFF	TGCGCCAGCAGTACTTCAACAGCACCGAACACTGAAGCTTTCTTT
TRBV18	NA	TRBJ2-7	NA	CASAEGFNYEQYF	TGTGCCAGCGCCGAGGGGTTCAACTACGAGCAGTACTTC
TRBV28	TRBD1	TRBJ1-5	NA	CASSLGQGGSQPQHF	TGTGCCAGCAGTTTAGGACAGGGAGGGAGCCAGCCCCAGCATTTT
TRBV6-5	NA	TRBJ1-1	NA	CASSYSGQLYTEAFF	TGTGCCAGCAGTTACTCAGGGCAGCTTTACACTGAAGCTTTCTTT
TRBV6-8	NA	TRBJ2-7	NA	CASSLGEQYF	TGTGCCAGCAGTTTGGGCGAGCAGTACTTC
TRBV6-4	NA	TRBJ1-6	NA	CASTWMGRYNSPLHF	TGTGCCAGCACTTGGATGGGGAGGTATAATTCACCCCTCCACTTT
TRBV6-6	TRBD1	TRBJ2-5	NA	CASSGGTGLETQYF	TGTGCCAGCAGTGGAGGGACAGGCTTAGAGACCCAGTACTTC
TRBV19	TRBD2	TRBJ2-1	NA	CASRFSGSSYNEQFF	TGTGCCAGTAGGTTTAGCGGGAGCTCCTACAATGAGCAGTTCTTC
TRBV5-4	NA	TRBJ2-2	few	CASSSWYTGELFF	TGTGCCAGCAGCTCTTGGTACACCGGGGAGCTGTTTTTT
TRBV5-4	TRBD2	TRBJ2-1	once	CASSLTTSGIDNEQFF	TGTGCCAGCAGCTTGACGACTAGCGGGATAGACAATGAGCAGTTCTTC
TRBV30	NA	TRBJ1-5	NA	CAWSEDFGPGGNQPQHF	TGTGCCTGGAGTGAGGATTTTGGGCCAGGGGGCAATCAGCCCCAGCATTTT
TRBV7-2	NA	TRBJ2-3	NA	CASSLAGTRDTDTQYF	TGTGCCAGCAGCTTAGCCGGGACCCGCGACACAGATACGCAGTATTTT
TRBV6-5	NA	TRBJ2-7	NA	CASSEGAAYVGQYF	TGTGCCAGCAGTGAAGGCGCAGCCTACGTTGGGCAGTACTTC
TRBV6-5	TRBD2	TRBJ2-7	NA	CASSSVAGGSGYEQYF	TGTGCCAGCAGTTCCGTAGCGGGAGGGTCTGGCTACGAGCAGTACTTC
TRBV27	NA	TRBJ1-4	NA	CASSQRGTNEKLFF	TGTGCCAGCAGTCAACGGGGTACTAATGAAAAACTGTTTTTT
TRBV7-2	NA	TRBJ1-1	NA	CASSLAGTTNEAFF	TGTGCCAGCAGCTTAGCGGGGACGACTAATGAAGCTTTCTTT
TRBV11-2	TRBD2	TRBJ2-7	NA	CASSLDRAGVSYGQYF	TGTGCCAGCAGCTTAGATCGAGCGGGAGTATCCTACGGGCAGTACTTC
TRBV28	NA	TRBJ1-4	NA	CASSSLDSHIYEKLFF	TGTGCCAGCAGTTCACTAGACAGCCACATCTATGAAAAACTGTTTTTT
TRBV11-3	TRBD1	TRBJ2-2	NA	CASSLGQGRTGELFF	TGTGCCAGCAGCTTAGGACAGGGAAGAACGGGGGAGCTGTTTTTT
TRBV28	NA	TRBJ1-5	once	CASSFGQFNQPQHF	TGTGCCAGCAGCTTCGGACAGTTCAATCAGCCCCAGCATTTT
TRBV10-2	NA	TRBJ1-1	NA	CASASARGTEAFF	TGCGCCAGCGCCTCGGCCCGTGGCACTGAAGCTTTCTTT
TRBV6-1	NA	TRBJ2-7	NA	CASSEGAAYVGQYF	TGTGCCAGCAGTGAAGGCGCAGCCTACGTTGGGCAGTACTTC
TRBV5-6	TRBD1	TRBJ2-7	NA	CASSFSGTGSYEQYF	TGTGCCAGCAGCTTTTCCGGGACAGGATCCTACGAGCAGTACTTC
TRBV7-6	NA	TRBJ2-7	NA	CASSLKGVNEQYF	TGTGCCAGCAGCTTAAAAGGGGTTAACGAGCAGTACTTC
TRBV5-4	TRBD1	TRBJ2-7	NA	CASSGGTGGASYEQYF	TGTGCCAGCAGCGGCGGGACAGGGGGTGCCTCCTACGAGCAGTACTTC
TRBV6-5	NA	TRBJ2-1	NA	CASSQSGVEQFF	TGTGCCAGCAGCCAATCAGGGGTTGAGCAGTTCTTC
TRBV5-1	NA	TRBJ2-2	NA	CASSPVIGGPGELFF	TGCGCCAGCAGCCCGGTGATCGGAGGACCCGGGGAGCTGTTTTTT
TRBV6-6	NA	TRBJ2-4	NA	CASTSSGPVNIQYF	TGTGCCAGCACCTCATCGGGGCCAGTAAACATTCAGTACTTC
TRBV30	NA	TRBJ2-3	NA	CAWSALDTQYF	TGTGCCTGGAGCGCACTAGATACGCAGTATTTT
TRBV18	NA	TRBJ2-1	NA	CASSNGNSDEQFF	TGTGCCAGCTCGAACGGTAACTCCGATGAGCAGTTCTTC